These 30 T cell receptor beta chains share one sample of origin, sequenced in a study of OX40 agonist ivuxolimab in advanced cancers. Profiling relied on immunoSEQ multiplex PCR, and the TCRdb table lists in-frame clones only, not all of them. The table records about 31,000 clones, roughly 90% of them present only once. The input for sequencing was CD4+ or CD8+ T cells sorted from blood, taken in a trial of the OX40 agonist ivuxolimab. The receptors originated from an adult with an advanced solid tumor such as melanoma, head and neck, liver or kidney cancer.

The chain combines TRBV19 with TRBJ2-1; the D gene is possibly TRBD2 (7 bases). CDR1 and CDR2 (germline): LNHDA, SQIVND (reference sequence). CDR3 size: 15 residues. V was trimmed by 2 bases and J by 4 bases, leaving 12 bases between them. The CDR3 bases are TGTGCCAGTAGTATAAACGGGGGGCCTTACAATGAGCAGTTCTTC. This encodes CASSINGGPYNEQFF.

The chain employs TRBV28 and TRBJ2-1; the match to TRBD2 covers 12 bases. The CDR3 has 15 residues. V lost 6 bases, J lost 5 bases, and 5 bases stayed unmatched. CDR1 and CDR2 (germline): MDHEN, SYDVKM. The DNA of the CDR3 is TGTGCCAGCAGGCCTCTAGCGGGGGGGCACAATGAGCAGTTCTTC. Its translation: CASRPLAGGHNEQFF.

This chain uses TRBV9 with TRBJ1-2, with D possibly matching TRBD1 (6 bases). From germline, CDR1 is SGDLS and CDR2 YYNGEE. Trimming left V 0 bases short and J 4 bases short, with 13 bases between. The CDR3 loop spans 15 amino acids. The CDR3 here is CASSVGGPASYGYTF. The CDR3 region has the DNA TGTGCCAGCAGCGTAGGGGGGCCTGCGAGCTATGGCTACACCTTC.

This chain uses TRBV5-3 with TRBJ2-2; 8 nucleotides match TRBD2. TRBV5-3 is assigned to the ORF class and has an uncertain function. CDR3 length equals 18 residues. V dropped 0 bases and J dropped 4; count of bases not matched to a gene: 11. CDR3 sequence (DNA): TGTGCCAGAAGCTTGGCCCTTTCGAGCGGGAGAGGCACCGGGGAGCTGTTTTTT. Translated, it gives CARSLALSSGRGTGELFF.

CDR3 in DNA: TGTGCCAGCAGCCCTACAGGGACTGAGCAGTTCTTC. This codes for CASSPTGTEQFF. The J gene is TRBJ2-1, the V gene TRBV7-3; maybe TRBD1 (6 bases). Germline V gene data show CDR1 as SGHTA and CDR2 as FQGTGA. Trimming cost V 5 bases and J 9 bases, with 11 bases left between them. The CDR3 contains 12 residues. Drawing the rest from reference TRBV7-3 and TRBJ2-1, the complete variable domain is GAGVSQTPSNKVTEKGKYVELRCDPISGHTALYWYRQSLGQGPEFLIYFQGTGAADDSGLPNDRFFAVRPEGSVSTLKIQRTERGDSAVYLCASSPTGTEQFFGPGTRLTVL.

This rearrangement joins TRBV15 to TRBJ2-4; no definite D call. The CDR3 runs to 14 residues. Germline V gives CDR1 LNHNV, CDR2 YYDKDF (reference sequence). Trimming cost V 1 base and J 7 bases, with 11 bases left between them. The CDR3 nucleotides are TGTGCCACCAGCAGAGTGTCGGCCGGGAACATTCAGTACTTC. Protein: CATSRVSAGNIQYF.

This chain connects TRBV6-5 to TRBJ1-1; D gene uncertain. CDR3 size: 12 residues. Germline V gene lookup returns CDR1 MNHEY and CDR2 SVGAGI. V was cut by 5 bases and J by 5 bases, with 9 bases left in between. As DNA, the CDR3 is TGTGCCAGCAGTGAACGTCTAACTGAAGCTTTCTTT. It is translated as CASSERLTEAFF.

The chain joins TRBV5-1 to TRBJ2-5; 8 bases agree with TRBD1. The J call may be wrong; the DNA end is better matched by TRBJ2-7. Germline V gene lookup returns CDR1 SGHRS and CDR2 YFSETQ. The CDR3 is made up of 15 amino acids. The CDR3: CASSFGQGMTYEQYF. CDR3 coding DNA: TGCGCCAGCAGCTTCGGACAGGGAATGACCTACGAGCAGTACTTC.

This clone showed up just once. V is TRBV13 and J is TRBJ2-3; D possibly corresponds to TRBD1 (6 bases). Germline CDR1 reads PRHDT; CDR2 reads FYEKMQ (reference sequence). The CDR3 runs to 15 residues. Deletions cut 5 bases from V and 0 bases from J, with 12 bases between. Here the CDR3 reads CASSIRTASTDTQYF. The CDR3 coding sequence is TGTGCCAGCAGCATCCGGACAGCTAGCACAGATACGCAGTATTTT.

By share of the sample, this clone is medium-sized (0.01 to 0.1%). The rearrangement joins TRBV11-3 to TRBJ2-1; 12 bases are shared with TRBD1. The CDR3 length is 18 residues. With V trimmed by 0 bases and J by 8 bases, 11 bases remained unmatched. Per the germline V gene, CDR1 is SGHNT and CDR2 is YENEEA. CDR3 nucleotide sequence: TGTGCCAGCAGCTTAGAAGGATTCGGGACAGGGGGCTTGGATGAGCAGTTCTTC. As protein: CASSLEGFGTGGLDEQFF.

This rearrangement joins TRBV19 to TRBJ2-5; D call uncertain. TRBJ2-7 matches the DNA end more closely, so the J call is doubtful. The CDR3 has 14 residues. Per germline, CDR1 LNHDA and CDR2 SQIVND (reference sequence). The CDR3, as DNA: TGTGCCAGTAGGGCTCCGGGCACTTCCTACGAGCAGTACTTC. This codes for CASRAPGTSYEQYF.

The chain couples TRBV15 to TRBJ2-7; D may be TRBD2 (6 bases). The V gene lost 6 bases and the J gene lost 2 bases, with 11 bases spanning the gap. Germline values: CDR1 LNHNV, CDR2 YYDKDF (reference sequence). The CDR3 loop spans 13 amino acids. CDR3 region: CATRAGSTYEQYF. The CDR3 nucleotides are TGTGCCACCAGGGCGGGGAGCACCTACGAGCAGTACTTC.

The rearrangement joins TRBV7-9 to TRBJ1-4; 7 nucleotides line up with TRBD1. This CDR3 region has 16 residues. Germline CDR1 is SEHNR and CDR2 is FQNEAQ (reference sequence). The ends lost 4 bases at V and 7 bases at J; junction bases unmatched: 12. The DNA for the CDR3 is TGTGCCAGCAGCTCAGCCCTAGGGGGCGCGTCTGAAAAACTGTTTTTT. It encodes CASSSALGGASEKLFF.

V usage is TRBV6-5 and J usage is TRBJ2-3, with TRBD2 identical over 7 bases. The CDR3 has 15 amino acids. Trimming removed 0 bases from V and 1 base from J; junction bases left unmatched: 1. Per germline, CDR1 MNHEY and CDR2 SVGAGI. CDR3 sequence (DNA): TGTGCCAGCAGTTACTCCAGCGGGGGCACAGATACGCAGTATTTT. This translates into CASSYSSGGTDTQYF.

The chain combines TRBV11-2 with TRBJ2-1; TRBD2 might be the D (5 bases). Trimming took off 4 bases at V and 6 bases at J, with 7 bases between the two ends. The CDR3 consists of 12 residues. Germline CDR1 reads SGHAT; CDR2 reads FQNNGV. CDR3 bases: TGTGCCAGCAGCTCTGGGAGCAATGAGCAGTTCTTC. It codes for CASSSGSNEQFF.

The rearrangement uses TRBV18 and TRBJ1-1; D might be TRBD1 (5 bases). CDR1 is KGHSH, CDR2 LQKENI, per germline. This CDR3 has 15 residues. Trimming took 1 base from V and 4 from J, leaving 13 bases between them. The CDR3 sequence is CASSPLGDRGTEAFF. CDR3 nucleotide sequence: TGTGCCAGCTCACCACTGGGGGATCGGGGCACTGAAGCTTTCTTT.

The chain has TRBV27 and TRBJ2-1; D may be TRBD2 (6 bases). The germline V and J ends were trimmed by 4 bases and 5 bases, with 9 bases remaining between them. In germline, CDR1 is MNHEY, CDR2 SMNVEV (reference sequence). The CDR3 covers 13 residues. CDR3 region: CASSSTSNNEQFF. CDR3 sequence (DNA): TGTGCCAGCAGTTCGACTAGTAACAATGAGCAGTTCTTC.

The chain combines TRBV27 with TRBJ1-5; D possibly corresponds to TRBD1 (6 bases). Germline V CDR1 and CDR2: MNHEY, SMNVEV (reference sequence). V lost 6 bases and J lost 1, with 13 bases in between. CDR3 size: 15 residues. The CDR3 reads CASREGGLSNQPQHF. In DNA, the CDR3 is TGTGCCAGCAGGGAGGGGGGGTTGAGCAATCAGCCCCAGCATTTT.

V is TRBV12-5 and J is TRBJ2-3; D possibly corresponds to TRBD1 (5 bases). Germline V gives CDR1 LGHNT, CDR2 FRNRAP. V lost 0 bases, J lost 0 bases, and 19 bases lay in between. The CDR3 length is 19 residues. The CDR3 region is CASGLVLGGARMSTDTQYF. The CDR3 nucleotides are TGTGCTAGTGGTTTGGTACTTGGTGGGGCACGAATGAGCACAGATACGCAGTATTTT.

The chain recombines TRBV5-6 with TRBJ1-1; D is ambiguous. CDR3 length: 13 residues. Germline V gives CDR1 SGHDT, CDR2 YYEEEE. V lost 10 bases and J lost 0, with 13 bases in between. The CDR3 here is CAGGGSLNTEAFF. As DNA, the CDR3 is TGTGCCGGCGGTGGGTCATTGAACACTGAAGCTTTCTTT.

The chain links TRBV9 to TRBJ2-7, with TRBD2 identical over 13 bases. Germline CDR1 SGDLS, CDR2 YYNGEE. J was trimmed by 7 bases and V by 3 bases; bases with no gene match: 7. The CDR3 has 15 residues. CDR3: CASSATSGGAEEQYF. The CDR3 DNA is TGTGCCAGCAGCGCCACTAGCGGGGGGGCAGAAGAGCAGTACTTC.

CDR3 in amino acids: CASSLEGPYYEQYF. CDR3 nucleotide sequence: TGTGCCAGCAGCTTAGAGGGTCCCTACTACGAGCAGTACTTC. The chain links TRBV7-2 to TRBJ2-7; D call uncertain. This CDR3 contains 14 residues. Germline-derived CDR1 and CDR2 are SGHTA and FQGNSA. V shed 1 base and J shed 3 bases, with 10 bases lying between them.

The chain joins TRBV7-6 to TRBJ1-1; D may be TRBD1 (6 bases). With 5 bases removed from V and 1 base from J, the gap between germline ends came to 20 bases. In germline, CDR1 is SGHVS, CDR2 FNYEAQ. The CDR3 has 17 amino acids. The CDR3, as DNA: TGTGCCAGCAGCCCGACAGGTGGCGGGCGGTGGAACACTGAAGCTTTCTTT. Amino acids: CASSPTGGGRWNTEAFF.

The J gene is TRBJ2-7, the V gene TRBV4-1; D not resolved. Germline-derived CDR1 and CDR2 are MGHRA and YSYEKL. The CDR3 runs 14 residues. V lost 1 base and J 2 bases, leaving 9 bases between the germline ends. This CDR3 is CASSQGAVTYEQYF. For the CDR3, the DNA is TGCGCCAGCAGCCAAGGGGCTGTAACCTACGAGCAGTACTTC.

CDR3 region: CASSPAGTGIFYEQYF. The CDR3 DNA is TGTGCCAGCAGTCCAGCCGGGACAGGGATTTTCTACGAGCAGTACTTC. The chain links TRBV27 to TRBJ2-7; 9 nucleotides line up with TRBD1. Per germline, CDR1 MNHEY and CDR2 SMNVEV (reference sequence). J was trimmed by 3 bases and V by 5 bases; bases with no gene match: 11. CDR3 size: 16 residues.

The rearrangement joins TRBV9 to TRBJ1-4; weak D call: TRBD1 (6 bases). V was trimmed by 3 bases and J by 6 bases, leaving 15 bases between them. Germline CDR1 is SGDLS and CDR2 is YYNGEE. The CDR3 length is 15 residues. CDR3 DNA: TGTGCCAGCAGCGGGGGGCGCCTCGGCGATGAAAAACTGTTTTTT. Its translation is CASSGGRLGDEKLFF.

The CDR3 DNA sequence: TGTGCCAGCAGCTCCTTGAGGGGGGACACTGAAGCTTTCTTT. Protein: CASSSLRGDTEAFF. The J gene is TRBJ1-1, the V gene TRBV7-9; D is possibly TRBD1 (6 bases). The ends were cut back, 4 bases at V and 3 bases at J, with 12 bases in the middle. Germline assignment: CDR1 SEHNR and CDR2 FQNEAQ (reference sequence). This CDR3 has 14 amino acids.

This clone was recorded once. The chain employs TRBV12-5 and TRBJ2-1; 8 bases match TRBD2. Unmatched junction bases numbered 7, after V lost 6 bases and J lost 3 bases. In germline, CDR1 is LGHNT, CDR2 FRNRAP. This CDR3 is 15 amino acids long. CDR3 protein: CASGQTGGVYNEQFF. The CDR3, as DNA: TGTGCTAGTGGCCAAACCGGGGGGGTCTACAATGAGCAGTTCTTC.

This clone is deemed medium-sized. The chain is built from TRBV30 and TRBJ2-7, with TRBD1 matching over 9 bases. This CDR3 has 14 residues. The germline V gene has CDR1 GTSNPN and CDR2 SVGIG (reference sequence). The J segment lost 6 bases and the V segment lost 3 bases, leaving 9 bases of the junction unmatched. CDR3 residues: CAWSTGTGSAEQYF. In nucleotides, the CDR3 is TGTGCCTGGAGCACCGGGACAGGGAGTGCCGAGCAGTACTTC.

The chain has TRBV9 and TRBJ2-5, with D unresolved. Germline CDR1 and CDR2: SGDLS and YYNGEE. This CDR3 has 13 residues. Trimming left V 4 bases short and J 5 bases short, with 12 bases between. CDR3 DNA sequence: TGTGCCAGCAGCCTTCCCAGCTCCGAGACCCAGTACTTC. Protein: CASSLPSSETQYF.